The clone carrying this T cell receptor beta chain has more than one count but fewer than ten. Antigen specificity is unknown. The data were obtained in a study of T cells in localized non-small cell lung cancer. General study points: Maximal T cell clonality occurred in uninvolved adjacent lung, with tumor ranking below it. Adjacent lung was found to contain a median approximately 52 of the top 100 tumor clones.

Sequenced by immunoSEQ multiplex PCR; TCRdb stores in-frame clones only, minus some. This table holds around 1,700 clones, 20% to 30% found once. The ends lost 3 bases at V and 3 bases at J; junction bases unmatched: 12. The CDR3 contains 18 residues. Germline CDR1 is SGHNT and CDR2 is YENEEA. The sequencing used lung tumor tissue, collected before any cancer treatment. The receptor's source is a male donor aged 60 or over with stage II squamous cell lung carcinoma. The rearrangement joins TRBV11-3 to TRBJ2-3; 10 bases are a match to TRBD1. The CDR3 loop reads CASSLPYLTGGATDTQYF. The DNA for the CDR3 is TGTGCCAGCAGCTTGCCGTACCTGACAGGGGGCGCGACAGATACGCAGTATTTT.